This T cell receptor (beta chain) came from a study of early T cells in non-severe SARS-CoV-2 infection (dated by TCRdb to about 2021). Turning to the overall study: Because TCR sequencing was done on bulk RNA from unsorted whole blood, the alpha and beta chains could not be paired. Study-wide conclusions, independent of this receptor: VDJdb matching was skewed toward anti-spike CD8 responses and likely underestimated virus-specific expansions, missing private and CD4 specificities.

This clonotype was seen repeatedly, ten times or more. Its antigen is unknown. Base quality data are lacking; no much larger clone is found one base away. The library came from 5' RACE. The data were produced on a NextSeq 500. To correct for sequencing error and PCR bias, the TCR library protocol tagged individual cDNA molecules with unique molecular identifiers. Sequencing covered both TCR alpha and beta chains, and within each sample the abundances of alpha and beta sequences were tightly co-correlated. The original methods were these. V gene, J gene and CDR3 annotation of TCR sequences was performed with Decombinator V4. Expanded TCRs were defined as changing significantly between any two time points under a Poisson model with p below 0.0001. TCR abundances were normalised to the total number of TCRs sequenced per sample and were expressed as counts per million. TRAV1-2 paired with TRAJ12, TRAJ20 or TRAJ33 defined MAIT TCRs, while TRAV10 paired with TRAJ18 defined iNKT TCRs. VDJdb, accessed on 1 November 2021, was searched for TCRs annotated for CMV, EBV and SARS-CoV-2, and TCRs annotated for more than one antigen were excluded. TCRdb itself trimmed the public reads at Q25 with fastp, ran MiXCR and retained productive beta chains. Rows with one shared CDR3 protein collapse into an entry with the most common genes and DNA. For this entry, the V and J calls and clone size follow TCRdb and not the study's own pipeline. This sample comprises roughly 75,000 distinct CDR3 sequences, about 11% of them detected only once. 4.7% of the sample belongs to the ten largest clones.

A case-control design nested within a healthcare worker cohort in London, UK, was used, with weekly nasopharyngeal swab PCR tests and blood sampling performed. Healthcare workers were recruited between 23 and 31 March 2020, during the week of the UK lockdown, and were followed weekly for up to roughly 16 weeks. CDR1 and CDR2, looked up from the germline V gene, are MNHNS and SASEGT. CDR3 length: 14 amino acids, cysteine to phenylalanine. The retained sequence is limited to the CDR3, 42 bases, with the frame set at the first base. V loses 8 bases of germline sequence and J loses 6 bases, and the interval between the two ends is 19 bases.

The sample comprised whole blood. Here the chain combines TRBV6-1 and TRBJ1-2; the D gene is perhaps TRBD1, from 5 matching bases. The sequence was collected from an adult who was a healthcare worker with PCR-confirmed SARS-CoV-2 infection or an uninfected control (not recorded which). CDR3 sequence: CASLGRRATDGYTF. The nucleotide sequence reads TGTGCCAGCCTAGGGCGCAGGGCAACGGATGGCTACACCTTC.